This T cell receptor beta chain was identified in a study of cytomegalovirus exposure and HLA in healthy donors. Study-wide results and caveats: Cytomegalovirus status was reportedly diagnosed by the classifier with high sensitivity and specificity.

The table lists this clone with a few counts. Its antigen is still unknown. With 4 bases removed from V and 2 bases from J, the gap between germline ends came to 12 bases. CDR3 length: 15 amino acids. The germline V gene encodes CDR1 LGHNA and CDR2 YNFKEQ. The PCR employed 60 Vbeta primers together with 13 Jbeta primers. The protocol was immunoSEQ multiplex PCR, while the TCRdb copy is restricted to in-frame clones and leaves out a portion. In the table there are roughly 150,000 clones, more than 70% of which are singletons. This TCR was recovered from a man younger than 30 in good health and CMV-seropositive. The chain couples TRBV4-2 to TRBJ1-3, with D possibly matching TRBD1 (6 bases). The specimen was PBMCs. CDR3 residues: CASSRQQGTGNTIYF. CDR3 in DNA: TGTGCCAGCAGCCGTCAGCAGGGGACTGGAAACACCATATATTTT.